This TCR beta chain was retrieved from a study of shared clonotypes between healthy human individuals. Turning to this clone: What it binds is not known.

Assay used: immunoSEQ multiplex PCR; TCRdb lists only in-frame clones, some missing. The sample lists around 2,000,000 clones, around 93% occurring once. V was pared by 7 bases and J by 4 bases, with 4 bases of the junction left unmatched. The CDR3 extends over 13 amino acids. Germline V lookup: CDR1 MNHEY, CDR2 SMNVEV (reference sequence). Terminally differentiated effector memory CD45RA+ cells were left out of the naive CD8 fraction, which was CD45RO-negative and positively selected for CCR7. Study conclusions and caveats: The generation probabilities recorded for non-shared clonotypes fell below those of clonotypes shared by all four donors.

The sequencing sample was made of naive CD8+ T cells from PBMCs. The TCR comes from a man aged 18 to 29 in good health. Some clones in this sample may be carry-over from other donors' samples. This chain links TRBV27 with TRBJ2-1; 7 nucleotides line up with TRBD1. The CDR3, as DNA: TGTGCCAGCAAGGGACAGCCTTACAATGAGCAGTTCTTC. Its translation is CASKGQPYNEQFF.